Following are 26 T cell receptor beta chains from one sample sequenced in a study of CD8 T cells in ankylosing spondylitis. TCRdb fed the 5' RACE reads into MiXCR, producing one record per CDR3 protein. Of a few hundred thousand distinct CDR3 sequences listed, about 19% are singletons. The source material was blood, either unsorted or a sorted T cell fraction (not recorded which). These receptor sequences come from a male donor with ankylosing spondylitis or in good health (not recorded which).

This clonotype has more than one count but fewer than ten. This sequence joins TRBV4-1 and TRBJ1-1, with D maybe TRBD1 (6 bases). CDR1 and CDR2 from the germline V gene are MGHRA and YSYEKL. CDR3 length equals 17 residues. V was trimmed by 0 bases and J by 6 bases, leaving 20 bases between them. This CDR3 reads CASSQDGGHGGVSEAFF. CDR3 nucleotides: TGCGCCAGCAGCCAAGATGGGGGTCATGGGGGCGTTTCTGAAGCTTTCTTT.

This sequence joins TRBV20-1 and TRBJ1-2; D remains unclear. This CDR3 is built from 10 residues. CDR1 DFQATT and CDR2 SNEGSKA come from the germline V gene (reference sequence). V lost 6 bases and J lost 1, with 3 bases in between. DNA for the CDR3: TGCAGTGCGAGTAACTATGGCTACACCTTC. It yields the protein CSASNYGYTF.

A few counts support this clonotype. The chain is built from TRBV7-9 and TRBJ1-5, with D possibly being TRBD1 (5 bases). CDR1 is SEHNR and CDR2 is FQNEAQ in the germline V gene (reference sequence). Trimming stripped 1 base from V and 7 bases from J, with 14 bases between. The CDR3 has 15 amino acids. DNA of the CDR3: TGTGCCAGCAGCTTAGGGGACGGCAAGGGCCAGCCCCAGCATTTT. The encoded protein is CASSLGDGKGQPQHF. The whole variable domain, filled in from reference TRBV7-9 and TRBJ1-5, reads DTGVSQNPRHKITKRGQNVTFRCDPISEHNRLYWYRQTLGQGPEFLTYFQNEAQLEKSRLLSDRFSAERPKGSFSTLEIQRTEQGDSAMYLCASSLGDGKGQPQHFGDGTRLSIL.

This chain connects TRBV7-2 to TRBJ2-2; TRBD2 aligns across 7 bases. The trim removed 5 bases at V and 0 bases at J, leaving 3 bases unmatched. Germline values: CDR1 SGHTA, CDR2 FQGNSA. The CDR3 runs 15 residues. CDR3 sequence reads: CASSRTSTNTGELFF. The CDR3 nucleotides read TGTGCCAGCAGCCGGACTAGTACGAACACCGGGGAGCTGTTTTTT.

This sequence joins TRBV6-1 and TRBJ2-1, with TRBD1 matching over 8 bases. The trim removed 8 bases at V and 9 bases at J, leaving 15 bases unmatched. CDR1 is MNHNS, CDR2 SASEGT, per germline. The CDR3 totals 15 residues. The CDR3 coding sequence is TGTGCCAGCCGTCCCCAGGGGGCTACCAAGTTTGAGCAGTTCTTC. It encodes CASRPQGATKFEQFF.

A few counts support this clonotype. The chain links TRBV12-3 or TRBV12-4 to TRBJ1-1; D may be TRBD1 (6 bases). CDR3 length equals 13 residues. V was pared by 6 bases and J by 5 bases, with 13 bases between. The CDR3 DNA sequence: TGTGCCAGCAGCCATTCAGGGGCGACTGAAGCTTTCTTT. This translates into CASSHSGATEAFF.

This clonotype occurred a few times. The chain links TRBV20-1 to TRBJ2-2; 9 positions agree with TRBD1. This CDR3 is built from 15 residues. Germline CDR1 is DFQATT and CDR2 is SNEGSKA (reference sequence). V was clipped by 2 bases and J by 7 bases; unmatched bases: 8. The CDR3 loop is CSARSGDRVVGELFF. The CDR3 coding sequence is TGCAGTGCTAGAAGCGGGGACAGGGTGGTCGGGGAGCTGTTTTTT.

This rearrangement joins TRBV12-3 or TRBV12-4 to TRBJ1-2; 7 positions match TRBD1. The CDR3 runs to 12 residues. V shed 6 bases, J shed 8 bases, and the junction held 6 bases outside the gene matches. The CDR3 coding sequence is TGTGCCAGCAGATCCGGGACAGAGGGCTACACCTTC. Protein product: CASRSGTEGYTF.

In this sample, this clonotype turned up a few times. In DNA, the CDR3 is TGTGCCAGCAGCTTAGGGGTTCAGAGCACAGATACGCAGTATTTT. As protein: CASSLGVQSTDTQYF. V usage is TRBV11-2 and J usage is TRBJ2-3, with D unclear. Germline V gene sequence: CDR1 SGHAT, CDR2 FQNNGV. Trimming removed 1 base at V and 0 bases at J, with 8 bases between. The CDR3 length is 15 residues. Drawing the rest from reference TRBV11-2 and TRBJ2-3, the complete variable domain is EAGVAQSPRYKIIEKRQSVAFWCNPISGHATLYWYQQILGQGPKLLIQFQNNGVVDDSQLPKDRFSAERLKGVDSTLKIQPAKLEDSAVYLCASSLGVQSTDTQYFGPGTRLTVL.

Ten or more counts support this clonotype. J is TRBJ2-2 and V is TRBV29-1; 10 bases map to TRBD1. V trimming: 6 bases; J trimming: 4 bases; junction bases outside the gene matches: 5. CDR1 is SQVTM and CDR2 is ANQGSEA in the germline V gene. The CDR3 has 14 amino acids. CDR3 in amino acids: CSVRQGAGTGELFF. In DNA form, the CDR3 reads TGCAGCGTGAGACAGGGGGCGGGCACCGGGGAGCTGTTTTTT.

The rearrangement joins TRBV18 to TRBJ2-2; no clear D. This CDR3 spans 11 amino acids. Germline loops: CDR1 KGHSH, CDR2 LQKENI. V lost 5 bases, J lost 7 bases, and 5 bases lay in between. CDR3 sequence reads: CASSSIGELFF. The CDR3 DNA is TGTGCCAGCTCAAGTATCGGGGAGCTGTTTTTT.

The chain is built from TRBV29-1 and TRBJ2-1; perhaps TRBD2 as D (6 bases). This CDR3 spans 11 amino acids. The V gene's germline CDR1 is SQVTM and CDR2 ANQGSEA. The V gene lost 7 bases and the J gene lost 9 bases, with 13 bases spanning the gap. In DNA form, the CDR3 reads TGCAGCGCGGGGGAGGTAATTGAGCAGTTCTTC. Translation gives CSAGEVIEQFF.

The chain employs TRBV20-1 and TRBJ1-4; D unclear. The germline gives CDR1 DFQATT, CDR2 SNEGSKA (reference sequence). This CDR3 is 13 amino acids long. The V end was cut by 0 bases, the J end by 8 bases, with 10 bases between. As DNA, the CDR3 is TGCAGTGCTAGAGATTTAGTGGGGGAAAAACTGTTTTTT. Its protein is CSARDLVGEKLFF.

J is TRBJ2-4 and V is TRBV3-1, with D perhaps TRBD1 or TRBD2 (5 bases each). Trimming pared 3 bases from V and 7 bases from J, leaving 7 bases between. CDR1 is LGHDT and CDR2 is YNNKEL in the germline V gene (reference sequence). The length of the CDR3 is 12 residues. DNA of the CDR3: TGTGCCAGCAGCCAGGGGACGAACATTCAGTACTTC. It specifies CASSQGTNIQYF.

The chain couples TRBV27 to TRBJ2-3; unclear D gene. The CDR3 is made up of 17 amino acids. V shed 5 bases and J shed 2 bases, with 20 bases lying between them. The germline CDR1 and CDR2 sequences are MNHEY and SMNVEV (reference sequence). The CDR3 spells CASSLHRTARSTDTQYF. The DNA for the CDR3 is TGTGCCAGCAGTCTCCACCGGACCGCCAGGTCCACAGATACGCAGTATTTT.

This clonotype was seen a few times. V and J are TRBV27 and TRBJ2-3; TRBD2 matches 9 bases. V was pared by 5 bases and J by 14 bases, with 5 bases of the junction left unmatched. This CDR3 has 11 residues. Germline CDR1 MNHEY, CDR2 SMNVEV (reference sequence). CDR3 sequence (DNA): TGTGCCAGCAGTGGCGGGGGGGCCATGTATTTT. Translating gives CASSGGGAMYF.

Concerning this clonotype itself: This may arise from a read error, as a much more abundant clone is one base away. This chain links TRBV6-1 with TRBJ2-4; D perhaps matches TRBD1 (5 bases). V was cut by 7 bases and J by 2 bases, with 18 bases left in between. Germline CDR1 and CDR2: MNHNS and SASEGT. The CDR3 is 16 amino acids. CDR3 amino acids: CASNDRSIASKNIQYF. CDR3 nucleotide sequence: TGTGCCAGCAACGACAGAAGTATAGCCTCCAAAAACATTCAGTACTTC.

This clonotype occurred once. The chain couples TRBV10-3 to TRBJ2-7; 9 bases match TRBD2. After removal of 4 bases from V and 4 bases from J, the junction contained 5 bases not matched to a gene. CDR3 length: 14 residues. Germline values: CDR1 ENHRY, CDR2 SYGVKD. CDR3 amino acids: CAISGAGGLYEQYV. The DNA of the CDR3 is TGTGCCATCAGTGGGGCGGGAGGGCTGTACGAGCAGTACGTC.

In this sample, this clonotype turned up a few times. The rearrangement links TRBV20-1 to TRBJ2-1; the match to TRBD2 covers 8 bases. This CDR3 has 15 amino acids. V lost 3 bases, J lost 4 bases, and 8 bases stayed unmatched. Germline CDR1 DFQATT, CDR2 SNEGSKA (reference sequence). The CDR3 loop reads CSARVAGPSYNEQFF. For the CDR3, the DNA is TGCAGTGCTAGGGTAGCGGGGCCTTCATACAATGAGCAGTTCTTC.

This clonotype was seen a single time. The rearrangement uses TRBV20-1 and TRBJ2-4; the match to TRBD2 covers 14 bases. The V gene end was trimmed by 3 bases and the J gene end by 1 base; junction bases not matched to a gene: 14. Germline assignment: CDR1 DFQATT and CDR2 SNEGSKA (reference sequence). The CDR3 has 20 amino acids. The CDR3 DNA reads TGCAGTGCTAGTCGTCCGGGACTAGCGGGAGACAAAGGGGCCAAAAACATTCAGTACTTC. Translating it yields CSASRPGLAGDKGAKNIQYF.

V gene TRBV7-6 combines with J gene TRBJ1-1; 7 positions match TRBD1. CDR1 SGHVS and CDR2 FNYEAQ come from the germline V gene. V dropped 5 bases and J dropped 3; count of bases not matched to a gene: 3. CDR3 size: 13 residues. For the CDR3, the DNA is TGTGCCAGCAGCCCGGACAGGTACACTGAAGCTTTCTTT. This codes for CASSPDRYTEAFF. Supplemented by reference TRBV7-6 and TRBJ1-1, the full variable domain reads GAGVSQSPRYKVTKRGQDVALRCDPISGHVSLYWYRQALGQGPEFLTYFNYEAQQDKSGLPNDRFSAERPEGSISTLTIQRTEQRDSAMYRCASSPDRYTEAFFGQGTRLTVV.

There are a few counts of this clonotype. The chain carries TRBV6-5 and TRBJ2-2, with 12 nucleotides matching TRBD1. CDR3 length: 15 amino acids. Germline assignment: CDR1 MNHEY and CDR2 SVGAGI. With 4 bases clipped from V and 6 bases from J, the junction kept 3 bases outside the gene matches. The DNA for the CDR3 is TGTGCCAGCAGTTCCGGGACAGGGGGCCCCGGGGAGCTGTTTTTT. Translated: CASSSGTGGPGELFF.

Only a few counts were recorded for this clonotype. This chain connects TRBV2 to TRBJ1-1; possibly TRBD1 for D (5 bases). The CDR3 runs to 15 residues. The ends were cut back, 2 bases at V and 0 bases at J, with 10 bases in the middle. The V gene's germline CDR1 is SNHLY and CDR2 FYNNEI. The CDR3 protein is CASSEWGNVNTEAFF. In DNA form, the CDR3 reads TGTGCCAGCAGTGAATGGGGGAATGTGAACACTGAAGCTTTCTTT.

Many counts were recorded for this clonotype. The J gene is TRBJ2-5, the V gene TRBV24-1; D is perhaps TRBD2 (6 bases). V was trimmed by 3 bases and J by 2 bases, leaving 12 bases between them. CDR3 length: 15 amino acids. Germline lookup yields CDR1 KGHDR and CDR2 SFDVKD. Here the CDR3 DNA reads TGTGCCACCAGTGATGGCGCGGGGCAGCAAGAGACCCAGTACTTC. Translated: CATSDGAGQQETQYF.

Only a few counts were recorded for this clonotype. The genes are TRBV28 and TRBJ2-1; D is uncertain. Between the trimmed V and J ends, which lost 6 bases and 9 bases, there was a span of 18 bases. The germline V gene encodes CDR1 MDHEN and CDR2 SYDVKM. CDR3 size: 14 residues. The CDR3, as DNA: TGTGCCAGCAGGCTAGATCGGTGGGAAAGTGAGCAGTTCTTC. Translated: CASRLDRWESEQFF.

The chain is built from TRBV30 and TRBJ2-2; D remains unclear. Deletions cut 0 bases from V and 2 bases from J, with 7 bases between. Looked up from germline, CDR1 is GTSNPN and CDR2 is SVGIG (reference sequence). The CDR3 consists of 14 residues. The CDR3 spells CAWSVSLNTGELFF. The CDR3, as DNA: TGTGCCTGGAGTGTAAGCCTTAACACCGGGGAGCTGTTTTTT.